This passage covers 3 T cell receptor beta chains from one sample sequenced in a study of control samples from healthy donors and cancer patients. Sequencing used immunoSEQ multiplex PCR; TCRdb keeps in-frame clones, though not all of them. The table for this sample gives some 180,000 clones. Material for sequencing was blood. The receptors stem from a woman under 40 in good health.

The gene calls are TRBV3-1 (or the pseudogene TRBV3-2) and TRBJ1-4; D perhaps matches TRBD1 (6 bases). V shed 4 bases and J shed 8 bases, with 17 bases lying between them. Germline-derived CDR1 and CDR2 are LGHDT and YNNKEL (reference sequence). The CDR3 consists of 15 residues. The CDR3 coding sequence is TGTGCCAGCAGCCCCCGAGTCAGGGGCCGAGAAAAACTGTTTTTT. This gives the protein CASSPRVRGREKLFF.

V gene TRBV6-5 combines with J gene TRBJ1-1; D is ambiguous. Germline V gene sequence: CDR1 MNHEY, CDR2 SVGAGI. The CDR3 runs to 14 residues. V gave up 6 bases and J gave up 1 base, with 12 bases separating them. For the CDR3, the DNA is TGTGCCAGCAGCCTCCGAGGAGGGAACACTGAAGCTTTCTTT. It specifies CASSLRGGNTEAFF.

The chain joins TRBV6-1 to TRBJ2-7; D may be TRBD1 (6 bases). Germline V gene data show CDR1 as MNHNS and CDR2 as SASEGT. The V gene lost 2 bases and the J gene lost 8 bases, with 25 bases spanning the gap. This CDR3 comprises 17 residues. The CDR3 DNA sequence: TGTGCCAGCAGTGAAATAGGCAGGGGAAGTCTGCGCTTTAAGCAGTACTTC. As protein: CASSEIGRGSLRFKQYF.